This is a list of T cell receptor beta chains from one sample in a study of blood T cell repertoires in COVID-19. TCRdb's table, derived via immunoSEQ multiplex PCR, lists solely in-frame clones and lacks some. Altogether roughly 170,000 clones are present, around 73% being singletons, with the ten largest covering 17%. Sequenced sample: PBMCs or T cells enriched from blood (not recorded which). These receptors all stem from a woman aged 50 to 65 who had recovered from COVID-19. The CDR3 runs from the conserved cysteine through the conserved F or W. D genes are given only for firm matches. A row's size may be missing; if present it is once, few, many or a size class.

clone size,J gene,D gene,V gene,CDR3 DNA,CDR3 protein
.,TRBJ2-7,TRBD2,TRBV10-2,TGCGCCAGCAGTGAGGGGACTAGCTGGGGCGAGCAGTACTTC,CASSEGTSWGEQYF
few,TRBJ2-2,.,TRBV6-2/TRBV6-3,TGTGCCAGCAGTTACTCGCGGGCCTGGGGTGCCGGGGAGCTGTTTTTT,CASSYSRAWGAGELFF
.,TRBJ1-1,.,TRBV7-2,TGTGCCAGCAGCGCCTACCTGCAGAACACTGAAGCTTTCTTT,CASSAYLQNTEAFF
.,TRBJ2-2,.,TRBV4-1,TGCGCCAGCAGCCCGCGGGTCACCGGGGAGCTGTTTTTT,CASSPRVTGELFF
.,TRBJ2-1,.,TRBV7-6,TGTGCCAGCAGCTTAGACTCCCAAGTTGGGGGGACCTACAATGAGCAGTTCTTC,CASSLDSQVGGTYNEQFF
.,TRBJ2-1,.,TRBV2,TGTGCCAGCCGGACTACCCCCTACAATGAGCAGTTCTTC,CASRTTPYNEQFF
.,TRBJ1-1,.,TRBV3-1/TRBV3-2,TGTGCCAGCAGCCCATCAGATACTGAAGCTTTCTTT,CASSPSDTEAFF
.,TRBJ2-3,TRBD1,TRBV5-1,TGCGCCAGCAGCTTGGGACAGGGGGATACGCAGTATTTT,CASSLGQGDTQYF
.,TRBJ2-7,.,TRBV7-2,TGTGCCAGCAGCTCTGAGGGGGAGGGGATGTACGAGCAGTACTTC,CASSSEGEGMYEQYF
.,TRBJ1-5,.,TRBV9,TGTGCCAGCAGCGCGCAGAGGCCGAATCAGCCCCAGCATTTT,CASSAQRPNQPQHF
.,TRBJ2-5,.,TRBV7-2,TGTGCCAGCAGCCTAGGAGGCCCTAACCAAGAGACCCAGTACTTC,CASSLGGPNQETQYF
few,TRBJ1-2,.,TRBV7-2,TGTGCCAGCAGTCCTGAGGCTTACTATGGCTACACCTTC,CASSPEAYYGYTF
.,TRBJ2-1,.,TRBV6-5,TGTGCCAGCACAAGGACTAACGCCAATGAGCAGTTCTTC,CASTRTNANEQFF
.,TRBJ1-1,TRBD1,TRBV3-1/TRBV3-2,TGTGCCAGCAGCCACCGGGACAGGGGGTATCGGAGCACTGAAGCTTTCTTT,CASSHRDRGYRSTEAFF
.,TRBJ1-1,.,TRBV28,TGTGCCAGCAAACAGGGCTTGAACACTGAAGCTTTCTTT,CASKQGLNTEAFF
.,TRBJ2-5,TRBD2,TRBV27,TGTGCCAGCAGTTTTTCCGGGAGGGCGGAGACCCAGTACTTC,CASSFSGRAETQYF
.,TRBJ1-2,.,TRBV27,TGTGCCAGCAGATCAAGCCGAGGACAGACTATTAACTATGGCTACACCTTC,CASRSSRGQTINYGYTF
.,TRBJ2-7,.,TRBV9,TGTGCCAGCAGCGTAGGTTTCGCGGGGAGCAGCTACGAGCAGTACTTC,CASSVGFAGSSYEQYF
.,TRBJ2-1,.,TRBV19,TGTGCCAGTAGATCCCTTCGGTCCGAGCAGTTCTTC,CASRSLRSEQFF
.,TRBJ2-1,TRBD1,TRBV10-3,TGTGCCATCCGAAATACCGGAACAGGGGCGTACAATGAGCAGTTCTTC,CAIRNTGTGAYNEQFF
.,TRBJ1-1,.,TRBV5-1,TGCGCCAGCAGCTGGCGGCGCACATCTGAAGGGAACACTGAAGCTTTCTTT,CASSWRRTSEGNTEAFF
.,TRBJ2-1,.,TRBV19,TGTGCCAGTTATTCGGGGATTACCTACAATGAGCAGTTCTTC,CASYSGITYNEQFF
.,TRBJ1-2,.,TRBV18,TGTGCCAGCTCACCAGACCTACAGGGAGTATATGGCTACACCTTC,CASSPDLQGVYGYTF
.,TRBJ1-2,.,TRBV6-5,TGTGCCAGCAGTTACCACGACACTTATGATGGCTACACCTTC,CASSYHDTYDGYTF
.,TRBJ1-5,TRBD1,TRBV2,TGTGCCAGCCGAAAGGGACAGGTCCGTAGCAATCAGCCCCAGCATTTT,CASRKGQVRSNQPQHF
.,TRBJ1-1,TRBD1,TRBV11-3,TGTGCCAGCAGCTGGTCGGGACAGGGAGAGACTGAAGCTTTCTTT,CASSWSGQGETEAFF
.,TRBJ1-5,.,TRBV5-1,TGCGCCAGCAGCTTCGGGACACTAAATCAGCCCCAGCATTTT,CASSFGTLNQPQHF
once,TRBJ2-1,TRBD2,TRBV10-3,TGTGCCATCAGTGAGTATGGCGGGAGGGCCGGGAATGAGCAGTTCTTC,CAISEYGGRAGNEQFF